The 15 T cell receptor beta chains below come from one sample, sequenced in a study of blood T cell repertoires in COVID-19. Generated by immunoSEQ multiplex PCR, the TCRdb table keeps only in-frame clones and is missing some. Of about 270,000 clones in the sample, 88% were seen once. Sequenced: PBMCs or T cells enriched from blood (not recorded which). These receptor sequences come from a woman aged 55-70 years in a cohort exposed to, infected with or recovered from COVID-19 (not recorded which).

Details on this clone: Other nucleotide sequences from this sample produce the same CDR3. The chain is built from TRBV27 and TRBJ2-3; 13 bases are shared with TRBD2. J lost 3 bases, V lost 4 bases, and 4 bases had no gene match. This CDR3 contains 16 residues. In germline, CDR1 is MNHEY, CDR2 SMNVEV (reference sequence). DNA of the CDR3: TGTGCCAGCAGTTCTTGGACTAGCGGGGGAACAGATACGCAGTATTTT. Translation: CASSSWTSGGTDTQYF.

The chain combines TRBV29-1 with TRBJ2-3; the match to TRBD2 covers 7 bases. This CDR3 spans 13 amino acids. The germline V gene encodes CDR1 SQVTM and CDR2 ANQGSEA. J gave up 5 bases and V 4 bases, and 6 bases lay outside the gene matches. The CDR3 protein is CSVGSGTGDTQYF. CDR3 bases: TGCAGCGTTGGAAGCGGGACCGGAGATACGCAGTATTTT.

The chain is built from TRBV3-1 (or the pseudogene TRBV3-2) and TRBJ2-1; the D gene is possibly TRBD2 (6 bases). Germline CDR1 is LGHDT and CDR2 is YNNKEL (reference sequence). V gave up 4 bases and J gave up 5 bases, with 18 bases separating them. CDR3 length equals 16 residues. CDR3 sequence: CASSPLKRATNNEQFF. In nucleotides, the CDR3 is TGTGCCAGCAGCCCGCTAAAGCGGGCTACTAACAATGAGCAGTTCTTC.

The rearrangement uses TRBV5-4 and TRBJ2-5, with D possibly TRBD2 on 6 matching bases. V was shortened by 0 bases and J by 5 bases, with 14 bases between the two germline ends. This CDR3 has 15 amino acids. CDR1 and CDR2 from the germline V gene are SGHNT and YYREEE (reference sequence). This chain's CDR3 is CASSLGRGREETQYF. CDR3 bases: TGTGCCAGCAGCTTGGGAAGGGGCCGGGAGGAGACCCAGTACTTC.

The J gene is TRBJ2-1, the V gene TRBV9; 11 bases map to TRBD2. J gave up 4 bases and V 4 bases, and 7 bases lay outside the gene matches. Germline CDR1 SGDLS, CDR2 YYNGEE. The CDR3 runs 16 residues. The CDR3 DNA reads as TGTGCCAGCAGCCCTCGGAGGACTAGCGGGTACAATGAGCAGTTCTTC. It codes for CASSPRRTSGYNEQFF.

V usage is TRBV19 and J usage is TRBJ1-1; maybe TRBD1 (5 bases). Germline CDR1 LNHDA, CDR2 SQIVND (reference sequence). Trimming left V 10 bases short and J 3 bases short, with 15 bases between. The CDR3 spans 13 residues. CDR3 protein: CATSQQGYTEAFF. In DNA form, the CDR3 reads TGTGCCACCTCGCAGCAGGGCTACACTGAAGCTTTCTTT.

V usage is TRBV9 and J usage is TRBJ1-1; TRBD1 aligns across 9 bases. Looked up from germline, CDR1 is SGDLS and CDR2 is YYNGEE. Germline trimming cut 0 bases from V and 5 bases from J; bases unmatched to any gene: 5. CDR3 length equals 15 residues. CDR3 nucleotides: TGTGCCAGCAGCGTAGATTTGGACAGGGGTACTGAAGCTTTCTTT. It yields the protein CASSVDLDRGTEAFF.

CDR3 sequence: CASSQLSSALYNEQFF. The CDR3 DNA reads TGCGCCAGCAGCCAACTATCCTCAGCGCTCTACAATGAGCAGTTCTTC. The genes are TRBV4-1 and TRBJ2-1; D is uncertain. The CDR3 is made up of 16 amino acids. V was clipped by 2 bases and J by 3 bases, with 14 bases between them. In germline, CDR1 is MGHRA, CDR2 YSYEKL.

The chain employs TRBV2 and TRBJ2-4, with TRBD1 as a possible D gene (6 bases). Germline V gene sequence: CDR1 SNHLY, CDR2 FYNNEI. CDR3 length equals 16 residues. With 6 bases removed from V and 7 bases from J, the gap between germline ends came to 22 bases. The CDR3 is CASRPPGHVRGNIQYF. The CDR3 nucleotides read TGTGCCAGCAGGCCGCCGGGACACGTCCGTGGGAACATTCAGTACTTC.

The V call is TRBV9, the J call TRBJ2-5, with TRBD2 identical over 8 bases. V was pared by 0 bases and J by 5 bases, with 9 bases of the junction left unmatched. There are 16 residues in the CDR3. Germline CDR1 and CDR2: SGDLS and YYNGEE. Written as DNA, the CDR3 is TGTGCCAGCAGCGTAGAAAATAGCGGGGTCGGTGAGACCCAGTACTTC. Residues: CASSVENSGVGETQYF. Together with reference TRBV9 and TRBJ2-5, the CDR3 gives the full variable domain: DSGVTQTPKHLITATGQRVTLRCSPRSGDLSVYWYQQSLDQGLQFLIQYYNGEERAKGNILERFSAQQFPDLHSELNLSSLELGDSALYFCASSVENSGVGETQYFGPGTRLLVL.

The V and J genes are TRBV3-1 (or the pseudogene TRBV3-2) and TRBJ1-1, with TRBD1 as a possible D gene (6 bases). Trimming took 4 bases from V and 0 from J, leaving 6 bases between them. CDR3 length: 13 residues. Germline V gene lookup returns CDR1 LGHDT and CDR2 YNNKEL (reference sequence). In DNA form, the CDR3 reads TGTGCCAGCAGCCGACAGGTGAACACTGAAGCTTTCTTT. Translated, it gives CASSRQVNTEAFF.

V and J are TRBV18 and TRBJ1-4; D is undetermined. Germline V gene sequence: CDR1 KGHSH, CDR2 LQKENI. The CDR3 totals 16 residues. Trimming shortened V by 3 bases and J by 1 base, and 12 bases separated the two germline ends. The CDR3 spells CASSPTSGVTNEKLFF. Here the CDR3 DNA reads TGTGCCAGCTCACCTACCTCCGGGGTAACTAATGAAAAACTGTTTTTT.

The chain has TRBV30 and TRBJ1-2, with D perhaps matching TRBD1 (6 bases). Trimming shortened V by 2 bases and J by 5 bases, and 15 bases separated the two germline ends. Germline V gene data show CDR1 as GTSNPN and CDR2 as SVGIG (reference sequence). The CDR3 runs 14 residues. DNA of the CDR3: TGTGCCTGGAGTATGGGGGCCTTACTTTATGGCTACACCTTC. It yields the protein CAWSMGALLYGYTF.

This chain connects TRBV7-6 to TRBJ2-1; 10 nucleotides match TRBD2. CDR3 size: 17 residues. Germline values: CDR1 SGHVS, CDR2 FNYEAQ. With V trimmed by 1 base and J by 4 bases, 7 bases remained unmatched. CDR3 sequence reads: CASSLGPAGGPYNEQFF. CDR3 coding DNA: TGTGCCAGCAGCTTAGGTCCAGCGGGAGGGCCTTACAATGAGCAGTTCTTC. Using reference TRBV7-6 and TRBJ2-1 for the parts outside the CDR3, the full variable domain is GAGVSQSPRYKVTKRGQDVALRCDPISGHVSLYWYRQALGQGPEFLTYFNYEAQQDKSGLPNDRFSAERPEGSISTLTIQRTEQRDSAMYRCASSLGPAGGPYNEQFFGPGTRLTVL.

This chain links TRBV7-8 with TRBJ2-1; 7 bases are shared with TRBD2. CDR1 and CDR2 from the germline V gene are SGHVS and FQNEAQ. The CDR3 length is 16 residues. Trimming cost V 2 bases and J 6 bases; bases outside gene matches: 10. The CDR3 sequence is CASSLSGVQRGNEQFF. The CDR3 coding sequence is TGTGCCAGCAGCTTAAGTGGTGTCCAGCGGGGCAATGAGCAGTTCTTC.